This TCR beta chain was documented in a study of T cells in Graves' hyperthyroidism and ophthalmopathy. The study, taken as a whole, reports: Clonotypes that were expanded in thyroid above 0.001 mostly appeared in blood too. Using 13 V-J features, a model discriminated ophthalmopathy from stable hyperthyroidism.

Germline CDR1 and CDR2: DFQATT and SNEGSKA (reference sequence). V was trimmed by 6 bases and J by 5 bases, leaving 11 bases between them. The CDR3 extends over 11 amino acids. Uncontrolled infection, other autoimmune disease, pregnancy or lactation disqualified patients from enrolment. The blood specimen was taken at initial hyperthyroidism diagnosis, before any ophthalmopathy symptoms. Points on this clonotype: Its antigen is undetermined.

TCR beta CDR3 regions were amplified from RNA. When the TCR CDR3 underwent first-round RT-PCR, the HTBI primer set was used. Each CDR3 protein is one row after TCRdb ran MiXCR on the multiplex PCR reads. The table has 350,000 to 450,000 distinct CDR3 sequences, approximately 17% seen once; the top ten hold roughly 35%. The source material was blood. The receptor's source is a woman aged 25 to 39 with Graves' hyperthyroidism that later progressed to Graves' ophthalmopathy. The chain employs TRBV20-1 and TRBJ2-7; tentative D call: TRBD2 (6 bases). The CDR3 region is CSARLVHEQYF. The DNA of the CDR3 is TGCAGTGCCAGACTAGTCCACGAGCAGTACTTC.